This T cell receptor beta chain was captured in a study of neoadjuvant anti-PD-1 for oral cavity cancer. For the study at large: Nivolumab at 3 mg/kg was mostly given biweekly, three to four doses, pre-surgery. General study points: With three patients per group, TCR findings need larger cohorts.

V shed 1 base and J shed 4 bases, with 10 bases lying between them. This CDR3 region has 14 residues. CDR1 is LNHNV, CDR2 YYDKDF, per germline (reference sequence). Patients had HPV-negative, locally advanced oral cavity squamous cell carcinoma. The table lists this clone with a count of one. Its antigen is unidentified. Blood libraries mostly used roughly 500 ng genomic DNA, six replicates each. The protocol was immunoSEQ multiplex PCR, while the TCRdb copy is restricted to in-frame clones and leaves out a portion. Seen here are tens of thousands of clones, 80% to 90% observed once, and the top ten hold nearly 3.5%.

The origin of this receptor is a person between 40 and 85 years old with oral cavity squamous cell carcinoma. The chain uses TRBV15 and TRBJ2-5; D is uncertain. The sample consisted of PBMCs, taken before nivolumab (anti-PD-1) treatment. The CDR3 DNA reads TGTGCCACCAGCAGAGGGACCTGGGCAGAGACCCAGTACTTC. Its translation: CATSRGTWAETQYF. Using reference TRBV15 and TRBJ2-5 for the parts outside the CDR3, the full variable domain is DAMVIQNPRYQVTQFGKPVTLSCSQTLNHNVMYWYQQKSSQAPKLLFHYYDKDFNNEADTPDNFQSRRPNTSFCFLDIRSPGLGDTAMYLCATSRGTWAETQYFGPGTRLLVL.